The T cell receptor beta chain under discussion was sequenced for a study of T cell repertoires in cytomegalovirus infection. About the research overall: A matching HLA type, together with CMV infection, was signaled by public TCR beta signatures. General study points: CMV-specific HLA-C-restricted TCR beta clonotypes dominated the ex vivo response.

TCRdb redid the calling of the reads with MiXCR, one entry per CDR3 protein. Of some 560,000 distinct CDR3 sequences listed, about 39% are singletons. Trimming took off 4 bases at V and 2 bases at J, with 12 bases between the two ends. This CDR3 is 16 amino acids long. This clonotype was observed a few times. Its antigen is currently unknown. The source material was cultured PBMCs, sampled from culture after CMV antigen stimulation. The TCR comes from a human donor in good health (CMV status not recorded). Some clones in this sample may be carry-over from other donors' samples. This rearrangement joins TRBV12-3 or TRBV12-4 to TRBJ2-6; D is perhaps TRBD1 or TRBD2 (5 bases each). The CDR3 DNA sequence: TGTGCCAGCAGTTGGGGGACGGAGACTGGGGCCAACGTCCTGACTTTC. Its translation: CASSWGTETGANVLTF.